The next 11 T cell receptor beta chains were all read from a single sample in a study of neoadjuvant anti-PD-1 for oral cavity cancer. This table comes from immunoSEQ multiplex PCR, and its TCRdb copy is limited to in-frame clones, with some not included. Of 6,600 or so clones in the sample, less than 45% were seen once. Sequenced here: tumor tissue, sampled before nivolumab (anti-PD-1) treatment. The receptors were gathered from a person aged 40-85 years with oral cavity squamous cell carcinoma.

This clone has more than one count but fewer than ten. This chain connects TRBV18 to TRBJ1-2; the D is unclear. CDR3 length: 14 amino acids. Germline V lookup: CDR1 KGHSH, CDR2 LQKENI. Trimming stripped 0 bases from V and 4 bases from J, with 9 bases between. CDR3 amino acids: CASSPPTESYGYTF. The CDR3 coding sequence is TGTGCCAGCTCACCACCGACGGAGTCCTATGGCTACACCTTC.

J is TRBJ1-1 and V is TRBV29-1; a possible D gene is TRBD1 (5 bases). V lost 4 bases to trimming and J lost 1 base, with 13 bases between them. This CDR3 has 14 residues. Germline CDR1 and CDR2: SQVTM and ANQGSEA. CDR3 nucleotide sequence: TGCAGCGTTGCGAGGTCAGGGTCGAACACTGAAGCTTTCTTT. Its protein product is CSVARSGSNTEAFF.

This clone was detected only a few times. The chain uses TRBV7-7 and TRBJ2-5, with D possibly TRBD1 on 6 matching bases. Germline V gene lookup returns CDR1 SSHAT and CDR2 FNYEAQ (reference sequence). V gave up 5 bases and J gave up 5 bases, with 12 bases separating them. The CDR3 length is 13 residues. The CDR3 reads CASSRLGQETQYF. The DNA for the CDR3 is TGTGCCAGCAGCCGATTAGGACAGGAGACCCAGTACTTC.

Relative to its sample, this clone is medium-sized. J is TRBJ2-1 and V is TRBV27; tentative D call: TRBD2 (5 bases). Per the germline V gene, CDR1 is MNHEY and CDR2 is SMNVEV (reference sequence). V dropped 3 bases and J dropped 6 bases, with 12 bases sitting between them. The CDR3 length is 14 residues. CDR3 in DNA: TGTGCCAGCAGTTTTGGTTCCGGGGTCAATGAGCAGTTCTTC. This encodes CASSFGSGVNEQFF.

This chain joins TRBV30 and TRBJ1-4; TRBD1 matches at 8 bases. Germline assignment: CDR1 GTSNPN and CDR2 SVGIG (reference sequence). V was pared by 4 bases and J by 1 base, with 8 bases of the junction left unmatched. CDR3 size: 16 residues. Here the CDR3 DNA reads TGTGCCTGGAACGACAGGGGCCGGGGAACTAATGAAAAACTGTTTTTT. Its protein product is CAWNDRGRGTNEKLFF.

The chain uses TRBV10-3 and TRBJ1-2, with 9 bases aligning to TRBD1. The CDR3 is made up of 21 amino acids. Germline values: CDR1 ENHRY, CDR2 SYGVKD. V shed 5 bases and J 6 bases; nucleotides not matched to a gene: 28. CDR3 amino acids: CAISPRRFDRVGTGPEDGYTF. The DNA of the CDR3 is TGTGCCATCAGTCCGCGCCGTTTCGACCGGGTAGGGACAGGGCCTGAAGATGGCTACACCTTC.

The table lists this clone with a few counts. The chain links TRBV5-6 to TRBJ2-7, with D possibly being TRBD1 (5 bases). The V gene's germline CDR1 is SGHDT and CDR2 YYEEEE. This CDR3 contains 12 residues. The ends were cut back, 3 bases at V and 3 bases at J, with 7 bases in the middle. The CDR3 DNA sequence: TGTGCCAGCAGCTGGGGCATCTACGAGCAGTACTTC. The encoded protein is CASSWGIYEQYF.

J is TRBJ2-7 and V is TRBV5-4, with 8 bases lining up with TRBD1. The CDR3 is 16 amino acids. Germline V gene data show CDR1 as SGHNT and CDR2 as YYREEE (reference sequence). Germline trimming cut 0 bases from V and 7 bases from J; bases unmatched to any gene: 12. CDR3 coding DNA: TGTGCCAGCAGCTTGGCTAAGGACAGGGTTGACGGGGAGCAGTACTTC. This gives the protein CASSLAKDRVDGEQYF. Full variable domain (missing parts from reference TRBV5-4 and TRBJ2-7): ETGVTQSPTHLIKTRGQQVTLRCSSQSGHNTVSWYQQALGQGPQFIFQYYREEENGRGNFPPRFSGLQFPNYSSELNVNALELDDSALYLCASSLAKDRVDGEQYFGPGTRLTVT.

V is TRBV18 and J is TRBJ1-3, with 12 bases identical to TRBD1. Germline V gives CDR1 KGHSH, CDR2 LQKENI. The V segment lost 3 bases and the J segment 1 base; nucleotides outside the gene matches: 10. CDR3 length: 19 residues. CDR3 sequence (DNA): TGTGCCAGCTCACCTTCACCGGGACAGGGGGCAAAATCTGGAAACACCATATATTTT. Translation: CASSPSPGQGAKSGNTIYF.

This sequence joins TRBV11-2 and TRBJ2-1; D not certain. Germline CDR1 is SGHAT and CDR2 is FQNNGV. V lost 1 base and J 3 bases, leaving 4 bases between the germline ends. The CDR3 consists of 13 residues. CDR3 residues: CASSLGHYNEQFF. The CDR3 DNA sequence: TGTGCCAGCAGCTTAGGCCACTACAATGAGCAGTTCTTC.

The chain is built from TRBV18 and TRBJ1-2; D unresolved. CDR3 length equals 13 residues. V dropped 3 bases and J dropped 3 bases, with 8 bases sitting between them. Germline loops: CDR1 KGHSH, CDR2 LQKENI. Here the CDR3 reads CASSPAGDYGYTF. Written as DNA, the CDR3 is TGTGCCAGCTCACCGGCAGGAGACTATGGCTACACCTTC. Filled out from reference TRBV18 and TRBJ1-2, the complete variable domain reads NAGVMQNPRHLVRRRGQEARLRCSPMKGHSHVYWYRQLPEEGLKFMVYLQKENIIDESGMPKERFSAEFPKEGPSILRIQQVVRGDSAAYFCASSPAGDYGYTFGSGTRLTVV.